This TCR beta chain was sequenced during a study of T cell responses to AZD1222 COVID-19 vaccine (dated by TCRdb to 2020 to 2022). At the level of the whole study: TCR sequencing covered roughly 230 trial participants: around 210 given two doses of AZD1222 and about 26 given two doses of MenACWY control vaccine. Trial participants were enrolled by age into subgroups of 18-55, 56-69 and 70-plus years, and about 150, 27 and 61 TCR-sequenced participants, respectively, were included in these subgroups.

On this clone itself: Its antigen is unknown. No base qualities exist here, and no much larger clone lies one base off it.

The CDR3 regions of human TCRbeta chains were analyzed by immunosequencing. The published analysis was carried out like this. Repertoire TCRs were checked for matches against a reference library of SARS-CoV-2-specific TCRs that had been generated using the MIRA antigen-specificity platform. Breadth was defined as the fraction of unique TCRs that were SARS-CoV-2-associated, and depth was defined as the fraction of total T cells that were SARS-CoV-2-associated. Using the MIRA data, every spike-specific TCR was mapped to the spike region that the TCR reacted to and assigned to either a CD4 or a CD8 class. Log10-transformed breadth and depth values were compared by one-way ANOVA with Sidak's multiple comparisons tests. This is the immuneACCESS table as TCRdb keeps it, with only in-frame sequences that have V and J called. A part of the clones is gone; compared with another copy, unresolved V genes explain less than half, and the rest is unexplained. The V and J calls and clone size were taken over from that table, and D and trimming were inferred from the DNA. Counted in this sample were 100,000 to 150,000 clones; 80% to 95% of them appeared once. 1.9% of the sample is taken by the ten largest.

General findings and caveats noted by the study authors: Because no day 14 peak-response samples were available, repertoires were characterized only after the peak T cell response. The 56-69-year group was small, and its depth increase did not reach significance, likely because of low power. CD4 TCRs associated with the vaccine covered the entire spike protein, and the dominant responses were in regions 160-218 and 743-854. Participants were mostly white British, with more females than males. The authors suggested clonal diversity may have been underestimated. Conclusions about previously exposed vaccinees were limited because only six AZD1222 recipients were SARS-CoV-2 seropositive at baseline. A significant rise in spike-specific TCR breadth and depth was observed after two AZD1222 doses relative to day 0 and relative to MenACWY recipients. Epitopes outside the regions mutated in the B.1.351 and B.1.1.7 variants were reportedly recognized by nearly half of the unique spike-specific TCRs.

Trimming removed 3 bases from V and 7 bases from J, leaving 6 bases between the germline ends. The CDR3 has 12 amino acids, counting the end cysteine and phenylalanine. Left in the record is the CDR3 DNA by itself, 36 bases read in frame from the first base. CDR1 and CDR2 were assigned from the germline V gene as SGHVS and FQNEAQ. The meaning of the sample's time point label: about 28 days (+/-7) after the second vaccine dose. AZD1222 recipients given second doses at about 4 weeks or at about 12 weeks were pooled, since spike-specific TCR depth and breadth were not found to differ between the two schedules. Samples from vaccinated people were obtained from the UK trials COV001 and COV002, which included a single-blind randomized controlled phase 2/3 trial of AZD1222 (ChAdOx1 nCoV-19) in healthy adults. For TCRbeta chain sequencing, PBMC samples from trial participants were taken at day 0 and at day 28 after the second dose.

This receptor chain uses TRBV7-8 and TRBJ2-2; a weak D assignment points to TRBD1 (6 bases agree). The TCR originated in an adult who received the AZD1222 COVID-19 vaccine. Material: peripheral blood, obtained 28 days after the second AZD1222 dose. The CDR3 reads CASSLDSGELFF. DNA sequence: TGTGCCAGCAGCTTGGACAGCGGGGAGCTGTTTTTT.